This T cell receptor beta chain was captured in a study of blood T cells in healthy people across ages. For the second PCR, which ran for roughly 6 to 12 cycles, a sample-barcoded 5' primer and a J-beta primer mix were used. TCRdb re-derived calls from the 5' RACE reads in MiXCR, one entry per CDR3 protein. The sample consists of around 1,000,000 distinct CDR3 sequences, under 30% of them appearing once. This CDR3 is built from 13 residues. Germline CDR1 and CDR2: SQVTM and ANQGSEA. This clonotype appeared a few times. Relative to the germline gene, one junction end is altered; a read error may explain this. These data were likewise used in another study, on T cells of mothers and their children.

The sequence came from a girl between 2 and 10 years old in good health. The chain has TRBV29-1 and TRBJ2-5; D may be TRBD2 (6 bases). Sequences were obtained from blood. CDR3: CSVVSGQLQTQCF. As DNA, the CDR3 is TGCAGCGTTGTCAGCGGGCAATTACAGACCCAGTGCTTC.